This record looks at one TCR beta chain sequence and its context. Clones were read by immunoSEQ multiplex PCR, and TCRdb kept only the in-frame ones, dropping some. Here the sample spans about 610,000 clones, approximately 90% being singletons. The data were obtained in a study of shared T cell receptors in the human thymus. Trimming left V 0 bases short and J 5 bases short, with 8 bases between. Germline-derived CDR1 and CDR2 are SGHNT and YYREEE (reference sequence). The CDR3 has 13 residues. In addition, the sample was reused for a study of human thymus T cells. That work states: Corrective surgery for congenital heart defects was being performed on the healthy Finnish infants who were the donors. Corrective cardiac surgery supplied the resected thymus tissue. What appeared biased in thymic and blood repertoires was the usage of V and J genes. Related work showed strongly overlapping thymic repertoires across unrelated individuals.

The source material was thymocytes. This chain connects TRBV5-4 to TRBJ2-5, with a weak D call TRBD2 (5 bases). The sequence derives from a boy under three years old with a congenital heart defect. Here the CDR3 reads CASSLGPGETQYF. DNA of the CDR3: TGTGCCAGCAGCTTGGGGCCGGGGGAGACCCAGTACTTC.